This T cell receptor (beta chain) was obtained from a study of PD-1 blockade in classical Hodgkin lymphoma. In the study overall: Patients were administered nivolumab (3 mg/kg intravenously) every 2 weeks. General study points: The study reported lower baseline TCR diversity in newly diagnosed patients than in healthy donors. Patients starting nivolumab under 1 year after ASCT were excluded. Differences between repertoires have undefined causes, possibly disease activity or prior therapy.

Clones were sequenced by immunoSEQ multiplex PCR, and TCRdb holds only the in-frame ones, with some missing. The sample holds over 70,000 clones, less than 95% seen once. CDR1 is LNHDA and CDR2 is SQIVND in the germline V gene (reference sequence). The CDR3 covers 13 residues. V lost 4 bases to trimming and J lost 2 bases, with 8 bases between them. Specified time point: cycle 4 day 1 (C4D1), after more than five weeks of nivolumab. Exposure to brentuximab vedotin varied, and each patient had relapsed following autologous stem cell transplantation. As regards this clone: Its specificity is unknown.

This TCR was recovered from a human donor with classical Hodgkin lymphoma. This chain uses TRBV19 with TRBJ1-1; D call uncertain. This specimen consisted of peripheral blood mononuclear cells (PBMCs), obtained before the fourth cycle of nivolumab. The CDR3 region has the DNA TGTGCCAGTAGTAACACAGCTAACACTGAAGCTTTCTTT. It specifies CASSNTANTEAFF.